These 20 T cell receptor beta chains came from one sample sequenced in a study of cytomegalovirus exposure and HLA in healthy donors. A multiplex PCR was run with 60 Vbeta primers and 13 Jbeta primers. Sequencing was performed with immunoSEQ multiplex PCR; in TCRdb, only in-frame clones are kept and a portion is missing. The table includes about 150,000 clones, roughly four fifths detected once. The sequencing sample was made of PBMCs. These receptors all stem from a girl between 5 and 17 years old in good health and CMV-seropositive.

The chain combines TRBV6-4 with TRBJ2-1, with 7 bases matching TRBD2. The CDR3 contains 14 residues. Trimming removed 0 bases from V and 9 bases from J; junction bases left unmatched: 5. CDR1 is MRHNA and CDR2 is SNTAGT in the germline V gene. In DNA, the CDR3 is TGTGCCAGCAGTGACTCGGCTAGCGGACGTGAGCAGTTCTTC. Translation: CASSDSASGREQFF.

This chain uses TRBV27 with TRBJ1-1; tentatively, D is TRBD1 (6 bases). Trimming pared 7 bases from V and 1 base from J, leaving 13 bases between. CDR1 is MNHEY and CDR2 is SMNVEV in the germline V gene (reference sequence). CDR3 length: 14 residues. In DNA form, the CDR3 reads TGTGCCAGCAAATACAAAGGGGGGAACACTGAAGCTTTCTTT. Translating gives CASKYKGGNTEAFF.

V is TRBV27 and J is TRBJ1-6, with D possibly matching TRBD1 (6 bases). Germline V gene sequence: CDR1 MNHEY, CDR2 SMNVEV (reference sequence). This CDR3 region has 14 residues. V was cut by 6 bases and J by 7 bases, with 13 bases left in between. The CDR3 is CASSFSGENSPLHF. CDR3 sequence (DNA): TGTGCCAGCAGCTTCTCAGGGGAGAATTCACCCCTCCACTTT.

The gene calls are TRBV4-1 and TRBJ2-7; possibly TRBD1 for D (6 bases). V lost 4 bases and J 3 bases, leaving 10 bases between the germline ends. Germline V gives CDR1 MGHRA, CDR2 YSYEKL. The length of the CDR3 is 13 residues. The CDR3, as DNA: TGCGCCAGCAGCCGCTCGGACAGCTACGAGCAGTACTTC. This gives the protein CASSRSDSYEQYF.

J is TRBJ2-7 and V is TRBV6-1; TRBD1 matches at 7 bases. The CDR3 runs to 15 residues. Looked up from germline, CDR1 is MNHNS and CDR2 is SASEGT. Germline trimming cut 8 bases from V and 5 bases from J; bases unmatched to any gene: 15. CDR3 DNA sequence: TGTGCCAGCCACCACCGACAGGGCTTCGGGGACGAGCAGTACTTC. Encoded protein: CASHHRQGFGDEQYF.

The rearrangement uses TRBV9 and TRBJ1-6, with 8 bases matching TRBD1. The V gene's germline CDR1 is SGDLS and CDR2 YYNGEE. V gave up 3 bases and J gave up 7 bases; unmatched junction bases: 6. The CDR3 loop spans 15 amino acids. CDR3 bases: TGTGCCAGCAGCGCACGACAGGGGAACAATTCACCCCTCCACTTT. The encoded protein is CASSARQGNNSPLHF.

V and J are TRBV5-4 and TRBJ2-6, with D perhaps matching TRBD2 (5 bases). Germline V gene sequence: CDR1 SGHNT, CDR2 YYREEE (reference sequence). V lost 10 bases to trimming and J lost 0 bases, with 23 bases between them. This CDR3 contains 18 residues. In nucleotides, the CDR3 is TGTGCCTCCTCAGCGGAGGTCCTGGCGGCCTCTGGGGCCAACGTCCTGACTTTC. Translating gives CASSAEVLAASGANVLTF.

The chain links TRBV2 to TRBJ1-6; D unresolved. Germline V lookup: CDR1 SNHLY, CDR2 FYNNEI. The CDR3 is 14 residues long. The V end was cut by 4 bases, the J end by 5 bases, with 9 bases between. As DNA, the CDR3 is TGTGCCAGCAGTGTGGCGCGGGATAATTCACCCCTCCACTTT. Protein product: CASSVARDNSPLHF.

DNA of the CDR3: TGCGCCAGCAGCTTGGGGGCAAAGGGGGCGCTCAACCACGAGCAGTACTTC. Encoded protein: CASSLGAKGALNHEQYF. The gene calls are TRBV5-1 and TRBJ2-5; 7 nucleotides line up with TRBD1. Near its end, the DNA agrees better with TRBJ2-7, so the J call may be wrong. CDR1 and CDR2 (germline): SGHRS, YFSETQ. The CDR3 is 17 amino acids.

The rearrangement links TRBV2 to TRBJ2-3, with a possible D match to TRBD2 (6 bases). The germline V gene encodes CDR1 SNHLY and CDR2 FYNNEI. CDR3 length: 11 residues. V lost 8 bases to trimming and J lost 6 bases, with 9 bases between them. In nucleotides, the CDR3 is TGTGCCAGCCGGGGGACGGATACGCAGTATTTT. Its translation is CASRGTDTQYF.

The rearrangement uses TRBV5-1 and TRBJ2-3; 13 nucleotides agree with TRBD2. J was trimmed by 3 bases and V by 0 bases; bases with no gene match: 1. Germline V gene sequence: CDR1 SGHRS, CDR2 YFSETQ. The CDR3 is 16 residues long. CDR3 sequence (DNA): TGCGCCAGCAGCTTGGAACTAGCGGGGGGGACAGATACGCAGTATTTT. It is translated as CASSLELAGGTDTQYF.

J is TRBJ1-1 and V is TRBV19; D ambiguous. The V and J ends lost 7 bases and 1 base respectively, with 10 bases between them. The CDR3 is 13 amino acids. Per the germline V gene, CDR1 is LNHDA and CDR2 is SQIVND (reference sequence). CDR3 loop: CASIEAWNTEAFF. The CDR3 DNA is TGTGCCAGTATAGAGGCCTGGAACACTGAAGCTTTCTTT.

V gene TRBV19 combines with J gene TRBJ2-1, with D perhaps TRBD2 (5 bases). V lost 3 bases and J lost 4, with 10 bases in between. Germline V gene lookup returns CDR1 LNHDA and CDR2 SQIVND (reference sequence). The CDR3 is made up of 14 amino acids. CDR3 in DNA: TGTGCCAGTAGTATGTCGGGGTTGTACAATGAGCAGTTCTTC. Protein: CASSMSGLYNEQFF.

The chain recombines TRBV7-8 with TRBJ1-1; 7 positions agree with TRBD1. Germline V gives CDR1 SGHVS, CDR2 FQNEAQ. The junction had 7 bases not matched to a gene; V was cut back by 6 bases and J by 3 bases. The CDR3 is made up of 14 amino acids. CDR3 DNA sequence: TGTGCCAGCAGGTCTGACAGGGAGGACACTGAAGCTTTCTTT. Translated: CASRSDREDTEAFF. Combining the CDR3 with reference TRBV7-8 and TRBJ1-1 gives the whole variable domain GAGVSQSPRYKVAKRGQDVALRCDPISGHVSLFWYQQALGQGPEFLTYFQNEAQLDKSGLPSDRFFAERPEGSVSTLKIQRTQQEDSAVYLCASRSDREDTEAFFGQGTRLTVV.

The CDR3 is CASRSGQGGSYEQYF. The CDR3 DNA is TGTGCCAGCAGATCCGGACAGGGGGGCTCCTACGAGCAGTACTTC. This sequence joins TRBV27 and TRBJ2-7, with 10 bases matching TRBD1. J lost 0 bases, V lost 6 bases, and 5 bases had no gene match. The CDR3 extends over 15 amino acids. Per the germline V gene, CDR1 is MNHEY and CDR2 is SMNVEV (reference sequence).

V is TRBV25-1 and J is TRBJ2-5; D is uncertain. CDR3 length: 13 residues. The V end was cut by 5 bases, the J end by 1 base, with 8 bases between. Germline V gene sequence: CDR1 MGHDK, CDR2 SYGVNS. CDR3 amino acids: CASSLAAQETQYF. The CDR3 nucleotides are TGTGCCAGCAGTTTGGCGGCCCAAGAGACCCAGTACTTC.

CDR3 sequence reads: CASSRGAGQGDYEQYF. The CDR3 region has the DNA TGTGCCAGCAGCCGTGGGGCGGGACAGGGTGATTACGAGCAGTACTTC. The V call is TRBV7-9, the J call TRBJ2-7; 9 bases map to TRBD1. CDR3 length: 16 amino acids. Germline V gene lookup returns CDR1 SEHNR and CDR2 FQNEAQ (reference sequence). Trimming at V came to 5 bases and at J to 4 bases, leaving 12 bases not matched to a gene.

This clone was found a few times. This rearrangement joins TRBV6-5 to TRBJ2-7; 10 bases are a match to TRBD1. The germline V gene has CDR1 MNHEY and CDR2 SVGAGI. The CDR3 is 15 amino acids. V shed 6 bases and J 1 base; nucleotides not matched to a gene: 6. The CDR3 DNA reads as TGTGCCAGCAGCTACGACAGGGGGCATTCCTACGAGCAGTACTTC. Its protein is CASSYDRGHSYEQYF.

The rearrangement joins TRBV5-1 to TRBJ1-1; D call uncertain. V was trimmed by 0 bases and J by 3 bases, leaving 9 bases between them. In germline, CDR1 is SGHRS, CDR2 YFSETQ. CDR3 size: 14 residues. CDR3 sequence reads: CASSLGASHTEAFF. CDR3 DNA sequence: TGCGCCAGCAGCTTGGGGGCCAGCCACACTGAAGCTTTCTTT.

The rearrangement links TRBV19 to TRBJ1-4, with D maybe TRBD1 (6 bases). The CDR3 extends over 15 amino acids. Trimming shortened V by 4 bases and J by 4 bases, and 13 bases separated the two germline ends. CDR1 and CDR2 from the germline V gene are LNHDA and SQIVND (reference sequence). CDR3 sequence (DNA): TGTGCCAGTAGTAACACAGGGTTGGGTAATGAAAAACTGTTTTTT. Its translation: CASSNTGLGNEKLFF.